This T cell receptor (beta chain) was sequenced during a study of blood T cell repertoires in COVID-19. Across the study: Samples taken during acute and convalescent COVID-19 were collected in the United States, Italy and Spain.

It was during active infection that Seattle patients were enrolled and then longitudinally followed. This clone has just one count. The V and J ends lost 2 bases and 6 bases respectively, with 11 bases between them. This CDR3 contains 13 residues. Germline V gene lookup returns CDR1 SGHDT and CDR2 YYEEEE. Authors' data handling: Cell counts per sample came from amplifying reference gene primers. Data came from immunoSEQ multiplex PCR; TCRdb stores just in-frame clones and leaves some out. V and J calls and clone size are those listed in that table; D and trimming were worked out from the DNA. The sample gives more than 300,000 clones, more than 70% of which show up once; approximately 7.3% is in the top ten.

The sequenced sample was peripheral blood. The TCR comes from an older woman with COVID-19, enrolled during active disease. This chain links TRBV5-6 with TRBJ1-2; D is perhaps TRBD1 (5 bases). CDR3 protein: CASSFVREDGYTF. The CDR3 coding sequence is TGTGCCAGCAGCTTCGTCAGGGAGGATGGCTACACCTTC.